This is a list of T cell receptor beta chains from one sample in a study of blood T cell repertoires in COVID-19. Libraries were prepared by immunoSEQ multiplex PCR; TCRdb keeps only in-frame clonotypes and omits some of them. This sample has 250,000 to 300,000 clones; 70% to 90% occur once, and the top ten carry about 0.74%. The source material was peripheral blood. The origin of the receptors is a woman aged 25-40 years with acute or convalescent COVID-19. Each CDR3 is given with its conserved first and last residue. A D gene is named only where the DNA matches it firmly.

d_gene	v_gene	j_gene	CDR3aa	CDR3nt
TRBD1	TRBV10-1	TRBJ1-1	CASSESLDRGQAFF	TGCGCCAGCAGTGAGTCCCTCGACAGGGGACAAGCTTTCTTT
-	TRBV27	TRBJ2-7	CASSLASTDYEQYF	TGTGCCAGCAGTTTAGCCAGTACAGACTACGAGCAGTACTTC
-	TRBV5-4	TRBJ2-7	CASSRTVSSYEQYF	TGTGCCAGCAGCCGGACAGTTTCCTCCTACGAGCAGTACTTC
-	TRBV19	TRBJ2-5	CASSMGTRQETQYF	TGTGCCAGTAGTATGGGGACACGACAAGAGACCCAGTACTTC
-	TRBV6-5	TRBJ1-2	CASSYSGGGDGYTF	TGTGCCAGCAGTTACTCGGGGGGTGGCGATGGCTACACCTTC
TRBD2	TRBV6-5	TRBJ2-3	CASSYRLAGTDTQYF	TGTGCCAGCAGTTATAGGCTAGCGGGAACAGATACGCAGTATTTT
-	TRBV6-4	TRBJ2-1	CASSDGRVSEQFF	TGTGCCAGCAGTGACGGCAGGGTTAGTGAGCAGTTCTTC
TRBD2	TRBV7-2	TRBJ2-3	CASSPYRLADTQYF	TGTGCCAGCAGCCCTTACCGACTAGCGGATACGCAGTATTTT
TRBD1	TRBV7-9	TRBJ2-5	CASSPQTGGMKTQYF	TGTGCCAGCAGCCCACAGACAGGGGGCATGAAGACCCAGTACTTC
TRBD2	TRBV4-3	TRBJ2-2	CASSHLGPGTRKDGELFF	TGCGCCAGCAGCCACCTTGGGCCCGGGACTAGAAAGGACGGGGAGCTGTTTTTT
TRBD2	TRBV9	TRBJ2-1	CASSVDGRGVSKQFF	TGTGCCAGCAGCGTAGACGGGAGGGGGGTCTCGAAGCAGTTCTTC
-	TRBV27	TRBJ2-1	CASSSSDQRDRQFF	TGTGCCAGCAGTTCCTCCGACCAGCGCGATCGTCAGTTCTTC
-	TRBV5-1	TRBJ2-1	CASSFVGGSYNEQFF	TGCGCCAGCAGCTTTGTCGGCGGGTCCTACAATGAGCAGTTCTTC
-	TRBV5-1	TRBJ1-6	CASSLAPDNSPLHF	TGCGCCAGCAGCTTGGCCCCCGATAATTCACCCCTCCACTTT
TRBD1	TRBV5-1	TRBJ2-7	CASSLAPGQTYEQYF	TGCGCCAGCAGCTTGGCCCCGGGACAGACCTACGAGCAGTACTTC
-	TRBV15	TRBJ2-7	CATSRGLAPEQYF	TGTGCCACCAGCAGAGGCCTAGCACCCGAGCAGTACTTC